The 22 T cell receptor beta chains below all came from one sample that was sequenced in a study of blood T cell repertoires in COVID-19 (dated by TCRdb to the early 2020s). Receptor libraries were prepared by the immunoSEQ multiplex PCR assay. TCRdb provides this immuneACCESS table in a form limited to in-frame rearrangements. Some clones are lacking; in checked studies, under half of them reflect an unresolved V gene, and why the rest are absent is not known. The sample data list 200,000 to 300,000 clones, and around 89% of these were observed just once. The top ten hold roughly 3.3% of the sample. Sequenced: peripheral blood. These receptors originate from a woman in her forties with acute or convalescent COVID-19.

The J gene is TRBJ1-3, the V gene TRBV5-1; no firm D call. V shed 5 bases and J shed 1 base, with 10 bases lying between them. Germline values: CDR1 SGHRS, CDR2 YFSETQ. The CDR3 loop spans 14 amino acids. The CDR3 spells CASRPEASGNTIYF. Written as DNA, the CDR3 is TGCGCCAGCAGACCGGAGGCGTCTGGAAACACCATATATTTT.

The chain recombines TRBV27 with TRBJ1-2; 10 nucleotides align to TRBD1. The V segment lost 5 bases and the J segment 8 bases; nucleotides outside the gene matches: 8. Looked up from germline, CDR1 is MNHEY and CDR2 is SMNVEV (reference sequence). CDR3 length: 14 amino acids. The CDR3, as DNA: TGTGCCAGCAGTCTCGACAGGGGGCATCAAGGCTACACCTTC. Its protein is CASSLDRGHQGYTF.

The chain uses TRBV6-5 and TRBJ2-3; TRBD1 matches at 7 bases. V trimming: 6 bases; J trimming: 2 bases; junction bases outside the gene matches: 8. The CDR3 contains 15 residues. Germline CDR1 and CDR2: MNHEY and SVGAGI. The CDR3, as DNA: TGTGCCAGCAGGTCAGGCAGGGGGTACACAGATACGCAGTATTTT. Its translation: CASRSGRGYTDTQYF.

This chain connects TRBV2 to TRBJ1-1; TRBD1 matches 8 bases. This CDR3 has 13 amino acids. The germline V gene has CDR1 SNHLY and CDR2 FYNNEI. J lost 7 bases, V lost 8 bases, and 9 bases had no gene match. CDR3 nucleotides: TGTGCCAGCGAGGGCAGGGGGCGCCTTGAAGCTTTCTTT. Protein sequence: CASEGRGRLEAFF.

The chain is built from TRBV5-1 and TRBJ2-6, with 7 bases identical to TRBD1. J gave up 3 bases and V 3 bases, and 3 bases lay outside the gene matches. The germline V gene encodes CDR1 SGHRS and CDR2 YFSETQ. The CDR3 length is 15 residues. CDR3 protein: CASSSTGSGANVLTF. CDR3 DNA sequence: TGCGCCAGCAGCTCGACAGGGAGTGGGGCCAACGTCCTGACTTTC.

The J gene is TRBJ2-1, the V gene TRBV5-8, with 7 positions matching TRBD2. This CDR3 region has 15 residues. The V and J ends lost 0 bases and 0 bases, in that order; junction bases with no gene match: 0. The germline V gene encodes CDR1 SGHTS and CDR2 YDEGEE. The CDR3 DNA is TGTGCCAGCAGCTTGGGACTAGCCTCCTACAATGAGCAGTTCTTC. Protein sequence: CASSLGLASYNEQFF.

This chain links TRBV29-1 with TRBJ2-5; 12 bases agree with TRBD2. The CDR3 runs 13 residues. The V gene's germline CDR1 is SQVTM and CDR2 ANQGSEA. J gave up 5 bases and V 8 bases, and 6 bases lay outside the gene matches. The CDR3 bases are TGCAGCCTAGCGGGGGGGCCAATCGAGACCCAGTACTTC. Translating gives CSLAGGPIETQYF.

V is TRBV12-3 or TRBV12-4 and J is TRBJ1-1; 8 nucleotides line up with TRBD1. With V trimmed by 9 bases and J by 1 base, 4 bases remained unmatched. The CDR3 has 13 residues. CDR3 in amino acids: CASLDRGNTEAFF. CDR3 coding DNA: TGTGCCAGTCTTGACAGGGGGAACACTGAAGCTTTCTTT.

This clone has a handful of counts. This chain connects TRBV2 to TRBJ1-6; unclear D gene. From germline, CDR1 is SNHLY and CDR2 FYNNEI. This CDR3 has 14 amino acids. Trimming pared 2 bases from V and 7 bases from J, leaving 9 bases between. Here the CDR3 DNA reads TGTGCCAGCAGTGAAAGCAGGATCAATTCACCCCTCCACTTT. This gives the protein CASSESRINSPLHF.

The CDR3 DNA reads TGTGCCAGCAGCAAGGAGACAGGGGTTGCTTCACCCCTCCACTTT. This gives the protein CASSKETGVASPLHF. This chain connects TRBV6-5 to TRBJ1-6; 8 bases match TRBD1. V gave up 6 bases and J gave up 9 bases; unmatched junction bases: 10. Germline assignment: CDR1 MNHEY and CDR2 SVGAGI. The CDR3 consists of 15 residues.

CDR3: CASSLEGRGNTEAFF. The CDR3 nucleotides are TGCGCCAGCAGCCTGGAGGGTCGGGGGAACACTGAAGCTTTCTTT. This chain uses TRBV5-1 with TRBJ1-1; D gene ambiguous. This CDR3 has 15 amino acids. V shed 4 bases and J shed 1 base, with 14 bases lying between them. CDR1 is SGHRS and CDR2 is YFSETQ in the germline V gene.

The chain has TRBV10-3 and TRBJ2-5, with 10 bases lining up with TRBD2. CDR1 and CDR2 from the germline V gene are ENHRY and SYGVKD. V lost 4 bases, J lost 5 bases, and 7 bases stayed unmatched. The CDR3 length is 15 residues. The CDR3 is CAISASGGLGETQYF. DNA for the CDR3: TGTGCCATCAGTGCTAGCGGGGGTCTTGGGGAGACCCAGTACTTC.

The chain has TRBV4-2 and TRBJ1-5; D unclear. Trimming shortened V by 4 bases and J by 0 bases, and 10 bases separated the two germline ends. Per the germline V gene, CDR1 is LGHNA and CDR2 is YNFKEQ. CDR3 length: 15 amino acids. The CDR3 sequence: CASSRETGSNQPQHF. CDR3 coding DNA: TGTGCCAGCAGCCGGGAGACGGGTAGCAATCAGCCCCAGCATTTT.

The chain carries TRBV2 and TRBJ2-7, with a possible D match to TRBD2 (6 bases). V was shortened by 5 bases and J by 3 bases, with 23 bases between the two germline ends. The germline V gene encodes CDR1 SNHLY and CDR2 FYNNEI. This CDR3 comprises 17 residues. DNA of the CDR3: TGTGCCAGCAGTCCTCTCACAGGACCCCGGGAGCTCTACGAGCAGTACGTC. This gives the protein CASSPLTGPRELYEQYV.

The CDR3 sequence is CASRTGANYGYTF. The CDR3 bases are TGTGCCAGCAGAACGGGGGCTAACTATGGCTACACCTTC. The chain joins TRBV12-3 or TRBV12-4 to TRBJ1-2; D is perhaps TRBD1 (5 bases). The V end lost 6 bases, the J end lost 0 bases, and 8 bases lay between the germline ends. The CDR3 covers 13 residues.

V usage is TRBV7-9 and J usage is TRBJ1-6, with 7 nucleotides matching TRBD1. This CDR3 is built from 16 residues. J gave up 9 bases and V 1 base, and 9 bases lay outside the gene matches. Germline CDR1 and CDR2: SEHNR and FQNEAQ (reference sequence). As DNA, the CDR3 is TGTGCCAGCAGCTTAGTTAGGACAGGTCTAATTTCACCCCTCCACTTT. Protein product: CASSLVRTGLISPLHF. Looking up the rest from reference TRBV7-9 and TRBJ1-6 gives the full variable domain: DTGVSQNPRHKITKRGQNVTFRCDPISEHNRLYWYRQTLGQGPEFLTYFQNEAQLEKSRLLSDRFSAERPKGSFSTLEIQRTEQGDSAMYLCASSLVRTGLISPLHFGNGTRLTVT.

This clone has a single count. The J gene is TRBJ1-2, the V gene TRBV29-1; a possible D gene is TRBD1 (5 bases). Looked up from germline, CDR1 is SQVTM and CDR2 is ANQGSEA. This CDR3 has 12 residues. V was clipped by 3 bases and J by 5 bases, with 10 bases between them. CDR3 sequence reads: CSVDREGYGYTF. CDR3 DNA sequence: TGCAGCGTTGACAGGGAAGGGTATGGCTACACCTTC.

This clone was seen once. The chain is built from TRBV2 and TRBJ1-1; TRBD1 might be the D (5 bases). V lost 8 bases and J 3 bases, leaving 13 bases between the germline ends. Germline CDR1 reads SNHLY; CDR2 reads FYNNEI. The CDR3 length is 13 residues. The CDR3 here is CASGDSSDTEAFF. The CDR3 bases are TGTGCCAGCGGGGACTCCTCGGACACTGAAGCTTTCTTT.

This chain connects TRBV20-1 to TRBJ1-2; unclear D gene. V shed 3 bases and J shed 2 bases, with 13 bases lying between them. This CDR3 is built from 14 residues. Germline V gene data show CDR1 as DFQATT and CDR2 as SNEGSKA (reference sequence). The DNA for the CDR3 is TGCAGTGCTAGTCGTCCAGGCGCCAACTATGGCTACACCTTC. Its translation: CSASRPGANYGYTF.

The genes are TRBV30 and TRBJ2-5; 7 bases map to TRBD2. The CDR3 covers 14 residues. V gave up 8 bases and J gave up 2 bases; unmatched junction bases: 11. The germline gives CDR1 GTSNPN, CDR2 SVGIG (reference sequence). CDR3 sequence (DNA): TGTGCCACGGGGGGTCCCGGACGACAAGAGACCCAGTACTTC. Translating gives CATGGPGRQETQYF.

This chain uses TRBV12-3 or TRBV12-4 with TRBJ2-7, with unresolved D. CDR3 length: 12 residues. V lost 6 bases, J lost 5 bases, and 11 bases lay in between. CDR3 protein: CASSRYGNEQYV. CDR3 in DNA: TGTGCCAGCAGCAGATATGGCAACGAGCAGTACGTC.

V is TRBV6-5 and J is TRBJ1-1; D might be TRBD1 (5 bases). V lost 4 bases, J lost 3 bases, and 15 bases lay in between. Germline CDR1 MNHEY, CDR2 SVGAGI. There are 15 residues in the CDR3. CDR3 nucleotide sequence: TGTGCCAGCAGTTTTCACAGGATCCGCTACACTGAAGCTTTCTTT. This encodes CASSFHRIRYTEAFF.